The sample holds a few counts of the clone carrying this T cell receptor beta chain. Its specificity is unknown. These data originate in a study of CD8+ T cells in alopecia areata. Treatment denoted: oral pan-JAK inhibitor, 5-10 mg twice daily. Sequencing used cDNA as its template, made by extracting RNA and reverse transcribing it. Repertoires were generated with immunoSEQ multiplex PCR, while TCRdb's copy carries only in-frame clones and drops some. The sample records roughly 120,000 clones, about 50% being singletons. CDR1 is SQVTM and CDR2 is ANQGSEA in the germline V gene. V was shortened by 0 bases and J by 5 bases, with 8 bases between the two germline ends. The CDR3 has 12 residues. Study observations and caveats: For lesional scalp, especially alopecia totalis/universalis, clonality was higher than in normal scalp.

The sequencing used CD4+ T cells sorted from blood, collected at week 4, from a patient treated with tofacitinib. The chain has TRBV29-1 and TRBJ2-7; D gene unclear. This receptor was obtained from a human donor with alopecia areata. The CDR3 region has the DNA TGCAGCGTTGAAGAGCGAGCCGACGAGCAGTACTTC. Its translation: CSVEERADEQYF.